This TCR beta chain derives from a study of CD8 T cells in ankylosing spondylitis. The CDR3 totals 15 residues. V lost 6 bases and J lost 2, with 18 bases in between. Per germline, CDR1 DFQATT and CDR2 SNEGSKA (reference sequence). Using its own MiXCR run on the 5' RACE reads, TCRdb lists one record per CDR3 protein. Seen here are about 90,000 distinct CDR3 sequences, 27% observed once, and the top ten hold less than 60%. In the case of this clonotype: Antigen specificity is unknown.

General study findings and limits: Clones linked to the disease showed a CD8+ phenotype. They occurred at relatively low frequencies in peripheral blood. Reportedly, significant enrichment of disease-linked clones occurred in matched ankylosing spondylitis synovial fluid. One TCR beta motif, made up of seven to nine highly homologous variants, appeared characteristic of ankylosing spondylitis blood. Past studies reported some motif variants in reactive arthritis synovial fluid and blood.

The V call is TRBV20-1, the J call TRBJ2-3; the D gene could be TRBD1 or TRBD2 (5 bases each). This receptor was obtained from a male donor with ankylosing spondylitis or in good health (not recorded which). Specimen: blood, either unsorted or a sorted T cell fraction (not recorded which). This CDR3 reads CSARDDGALTDTQYF. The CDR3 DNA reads TGCAGTGCCCGGGATGACGGGGCGCTCACAGATACGCAGTATTTT.